This T cell receptor beta chain was documented in a study of chemoradiotherapy in HPV16-positive cancers. The V gene's germline CDR1 is ENHRY and CDR2 SYGVKD. The CDR3 length is 12 residues. The junction had 4 bases not matched to a gene; V was cut back by 6 bases and J by 6 bases. Concerning this clone itself: What it binds is unknown.

Generated by immunoSEQ multiplex PCR, the TCRdb table keeps only in-frame clones and is missing some. This table holds over 20,000 clones, roughly nine tenths found once. Findings and caveats of the study: Candidate HPV-specific clones and E7-related TCR motifs grew in tumor during treatment. HPV-specific T cells were functionally defined from only a couple of HPV16-positive patients.

V usage is TRBV10-3 and J usage is TRBJ1-1; 7 positions match TRBD1. The origin of this receptor is a human donor with HPV-associated anogenital cancer. The sample was blood, taken from a patient who underwent chemoradiotherapy. The CDR3 DNA is TGTGCCATCAGCTGGGACAGCGCTGAAGCTTTCTTT. Translated: CAISWDSAEAFF.